This T cell receptor beta chain was recovered during a study of regulatory T cells in long-lasting Graves disease. Stated time point: newly diagnosed GD, antithyroid drugs for less than 3 months. Preparation of the TCR library used RNA extracted from PBMCs. This clonotype was recorded many times. iRepertoire HTBI primers and Arm-PCR of CDR3 regions built TCR beta libraries. TCRdb independently ran MiXCR on the multiplex PCR reads; one entry per CDR3 protein. The repertoire consists of 600,000 to 650,000 distinct CDR3 sequences, with approximately 15% occurring once and the leading ten covering 18%. These data are also associated with another study on T cells in Graves' hyperthyroidism and ophthalmopathy.

The specimen comprised peripheral blood mononuclear cells (PBMCs), sampled at new diagnosis, from a patient treated with antithyroid drugs. The source is a woman in her twenties or thirties with Graves disease.

The CDR3 loop reads CASSYDYGLGEQYF. The CDR3 bases are TGTGCCAGCAGTTACGACTACGGCTTGGGCGAGCAGTACTTC. V usage is TRBV6-5 and J usage is TRBJ2-7; a weak D match, TRBD2 (5 bases). Germline CDR1 and CDR2: MNHEY and SVGAGI. V lost 2 bases and J 6 bases, leaving 14 bases between the germline ends. This CDR3 spans 14 amino acids.